This TCR beta chain originates from a study of T-cell memory formation after mild COVID-19. Study-wide context: TCR clusters were mostly confined to one donor each. Findings and caveats of the study: In pre-infection memory, a portion of responding clones appeared, which suggested that cross-reactive memory joined. Day 15 to 85 contracting clones showed balanced CD4/CD8; day 15 to 37 expanders favored CD4+. Still unconfirmed is whether the second-wave clones peaking on day 37 recognized SARS-CoV-2.

TCRdb re-called the 5' RACE reads through MiXCR, storing one row per CDR3 protein. This table has some 210,000 distinct CDR3 sequences, around 20% appearing once. Germline assignment: CDR1 SGHVS and CDR2 FQNEAQ. Trimming removed 5 bases from V and 2 bases from J; junction bases left unmatched: 8. The CDR3 length is 16 residues. In regard to this clonotype: Its antigen remains unidentified.

The V gene is TRBV7-8, the J gene TRBJ1-5, with 8 bases identical to TRBD1. Material for sequencing was PBMCs or a T cell subset sorted from them (not recorded which). This clonotype originated in an adult woman who had mild COVID-19 (a few samples of this study predate the infection). Cell type and time point are not known. The CDR3 here is CASSPPDRAGNQPQHF. As DNA, the CDR3 is TGTGCCAGCAGCCCTCCGGACAGGGCGGGCAATCAGCCCCAGCATTTT.